Shown below are 4 T cell receptor beta chains from a single sample sequenced in a study of CD8+ T cells in alopecia areata. Regarding treatment: oral pan-JAK inhibitor, 5-10 mg twice daily. Reverse transcribed after extraction, RNA yielded cDNA as the sequencing template. The protocol was immunoSEQ multiplex PCR, while the TCRdb copy is restricted to in-frame clones and leaves out a portion. The sample records more than 150,000 clones, around 58% being singletons. The starting material was CD8+ T cells sorted from blood, obtained at week 24, from a patient treated with tofacitinib. These receptors were taken from a human donor with alopecia areata.

This clone occurred a few times. This chain connects TRBV6-1 to TRBJ2-5; 11 bases agree with TRBD2. Per germline, CDR1 MNHNS and CDR2 SASEGT. V lost 7 bases and J lost 1; bases outside the gene matches: 5. The CDR3 loop spans 15 amino acids. CDR3 DNA: TGTGCCAGCACGCTAGCGGGGGGCCTCCAAGAGACCCAGTACTTC. Its translation: CASTLAGGLQETQYF.

This clone was picked up many times. CDR3 sequence (DNA): TGTGCCAGCAGCTTAGATATCCCGAACACTGAAGCTTTCTTT. Its protein product is CASSLDIPNTEAFF. The J gene is TRBJ1-1, the V gene TRBV7-8; D is unclear. The CDR3 has 14 residues. Trimming stripped 1 base from V and 1 base from J, with 7 bases between. Germline loops: CDR1 SGHVS, CDR2 FQNEAQ.

This clone appeared once. The rearrangement links TRBV27 to TRBJ2-4; D is perhaps TRBD2 (5 bases). Germline CDR1 and CDR2: MNHEY and SMNVEV (reference sequence). V shed 3 bases and J shed 0 bases, with 12 bases lying between them. The CDR3 spans 16 residues. The CDR3 DNA sequence: TGTGCCAGCAGTTTTCGGGGTATACTAGCCAAAAACATTCAGTACTTC. It is translated as CASSFRGILAKNIQYF.

The sample holds one count of this clone. This chain joins TRBV7-9 and TRBJ2-1, with 9 bases fitting TRBD2. V shed 1 base and J 7 bases; nucleotides not matched to a gene: 8. The germline gives CDR1 SEHNR, CDR2 FQNEAQ (reference sequence). This CDR3 is built from 16 residues. The chain's CDR3 is CASSLVGGGAGNEQFF. The CDR3 nucleotides are TGTGCCAGCAGCTTAGTCGGCGGGGGGGCCGGGAATGAGCAGTTCTTC.